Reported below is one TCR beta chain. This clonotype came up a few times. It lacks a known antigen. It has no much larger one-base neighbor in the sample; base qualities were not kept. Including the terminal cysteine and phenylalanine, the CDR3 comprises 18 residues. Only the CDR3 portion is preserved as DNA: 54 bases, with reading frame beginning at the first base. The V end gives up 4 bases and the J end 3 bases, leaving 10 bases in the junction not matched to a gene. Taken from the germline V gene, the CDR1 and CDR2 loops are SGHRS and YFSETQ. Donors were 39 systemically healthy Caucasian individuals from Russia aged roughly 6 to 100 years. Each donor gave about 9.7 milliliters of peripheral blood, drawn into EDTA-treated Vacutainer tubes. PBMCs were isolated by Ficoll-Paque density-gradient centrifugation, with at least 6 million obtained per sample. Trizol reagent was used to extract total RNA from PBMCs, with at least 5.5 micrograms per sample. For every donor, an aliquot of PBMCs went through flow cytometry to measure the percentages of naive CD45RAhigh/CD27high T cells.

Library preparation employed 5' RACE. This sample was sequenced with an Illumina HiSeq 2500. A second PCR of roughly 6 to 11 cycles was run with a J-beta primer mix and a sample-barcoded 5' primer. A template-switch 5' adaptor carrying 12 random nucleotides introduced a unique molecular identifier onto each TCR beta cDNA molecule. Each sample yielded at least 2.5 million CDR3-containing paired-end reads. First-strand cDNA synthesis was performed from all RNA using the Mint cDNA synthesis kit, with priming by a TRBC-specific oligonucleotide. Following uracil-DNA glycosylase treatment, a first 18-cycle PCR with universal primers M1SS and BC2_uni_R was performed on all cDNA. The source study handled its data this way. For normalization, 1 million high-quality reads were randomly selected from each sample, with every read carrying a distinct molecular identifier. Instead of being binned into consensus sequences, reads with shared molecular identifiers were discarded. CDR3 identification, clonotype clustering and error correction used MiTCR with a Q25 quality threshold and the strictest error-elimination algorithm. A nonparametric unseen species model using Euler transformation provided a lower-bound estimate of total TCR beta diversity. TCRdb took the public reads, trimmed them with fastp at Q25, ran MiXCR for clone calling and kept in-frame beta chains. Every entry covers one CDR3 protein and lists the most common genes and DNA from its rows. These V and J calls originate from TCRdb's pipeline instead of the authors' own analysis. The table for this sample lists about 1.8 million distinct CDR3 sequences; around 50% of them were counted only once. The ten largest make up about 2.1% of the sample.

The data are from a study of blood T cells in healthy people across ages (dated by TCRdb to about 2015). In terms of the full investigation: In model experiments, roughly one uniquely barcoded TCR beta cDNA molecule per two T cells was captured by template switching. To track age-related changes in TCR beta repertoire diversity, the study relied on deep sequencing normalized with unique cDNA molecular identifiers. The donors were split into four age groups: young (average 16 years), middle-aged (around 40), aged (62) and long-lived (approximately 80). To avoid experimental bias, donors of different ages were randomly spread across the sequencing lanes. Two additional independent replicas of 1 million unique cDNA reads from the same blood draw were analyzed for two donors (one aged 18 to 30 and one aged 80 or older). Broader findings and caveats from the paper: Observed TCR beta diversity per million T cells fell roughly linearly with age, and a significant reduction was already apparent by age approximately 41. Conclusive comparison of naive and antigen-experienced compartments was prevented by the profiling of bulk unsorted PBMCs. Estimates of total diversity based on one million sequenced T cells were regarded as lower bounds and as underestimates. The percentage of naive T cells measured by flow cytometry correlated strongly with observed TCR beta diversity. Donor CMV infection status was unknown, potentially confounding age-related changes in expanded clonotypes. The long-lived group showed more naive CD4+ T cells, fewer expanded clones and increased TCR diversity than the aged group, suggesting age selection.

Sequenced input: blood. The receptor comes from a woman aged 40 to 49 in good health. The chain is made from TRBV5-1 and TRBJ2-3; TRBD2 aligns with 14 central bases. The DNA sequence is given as TGCGCCAGCAGCCCAAACGTCCGGACTAGCGGGGGGACAGATACGCAGTATTTT. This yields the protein CASSPNVRTSGGTDTQYF.